The entry below gives a single T cell receptor beta chain sequence along with its context. One end of the junction varies from germline; a read error may be responsible. There were TCR beta CDR3 regions amplified from RNA transcripts. The HTBI set primed first-round TCR CDR3 RT-PCR. TCRdb re-analysed the multiplex PCR reads in MiXCR, keeping a single row per CDR3 protein. The repertoire holds under 400,000 distinct CDR3 sequences, 18% seen once, with less than 65% in the top ten. PBMCs were obtained from under 13 ml fresh peripheral blood. This record comes from a study of T cells in Graves' hyperthyroidism and ophthalmopathy. Germline CDR1 is SGHRS and CDR2 is YFSETQ. There are 12 residues in the CDR3.

Sequenced sample: blood. This receptor was taken from a woman between 45 and 60 years old with Graves' hyperthyroidism. J is TRBJ1-1 and V is TRBV5-1; D remains ambiguous. The DNA of the CDR3 is TGTGCCAGCAGCTTGATTCAGGTTGAAGCTTTCTTT. It translates to CASSLIQVEAFF. The full variable domain, in which reference TRBV5-1 and TRBJ1-1 provide the parts outside the CDR3, is KAGVTQTPRYLIKTRGQQVTLSCSPISGHRSVSWYQQTPGQGLQFLFEYFSETQRNKGNFPGRFSGRQFSNSRSEMNVSTLELGDSALYLCASSLIQVEAFFGQGTRLTVV.